This T cell receptor beta chain was sequenced in a study of OX40 agonist ivuxolimab in advanced cancers. Study at large: The dose-escalation cohort had hepatocellular carcinoma, melanoma, renal cell or head and neck cancer. Notes on the study in general: The mean number of expanded clones was higher in CD8+ T cells than in CD4+.

This clone was detected a few times. Its matching antigen is unknown. Libraries were prepared by immunoSEQ multiplex PCR; TCRdb keeps only in-frame clonotypes and omits some of them. The table has some 30,000 clones, approximately 87% seen once. Trimming left V 7 bases short and J 0 bases short, with 11 bases between. Germline lookup yields CDR1 MNHNY and CDR2 SVGAGI (reference sequence). This CDR3 has 14 amino acids. The J gene is TRBJ2-3, the V gene TRBV6-6; the D gene could be TRBD1 or TRBD2 (5 bases each). This TCR derives from an adult with an advanced solid tumor such as melanoma, head and neck, liver or kidney cancer. The sequences come from CD4+ or CD8+ T cells sorted from blood, collected in a trial of the OX40 agonist ivuxolimab. The chain's CDR3 is CASIRGSSTDTQYF. CDR3 bases: TGTGCCAGCATCCGGGGCTCTAGCACAGATACGCAGTATTTT.